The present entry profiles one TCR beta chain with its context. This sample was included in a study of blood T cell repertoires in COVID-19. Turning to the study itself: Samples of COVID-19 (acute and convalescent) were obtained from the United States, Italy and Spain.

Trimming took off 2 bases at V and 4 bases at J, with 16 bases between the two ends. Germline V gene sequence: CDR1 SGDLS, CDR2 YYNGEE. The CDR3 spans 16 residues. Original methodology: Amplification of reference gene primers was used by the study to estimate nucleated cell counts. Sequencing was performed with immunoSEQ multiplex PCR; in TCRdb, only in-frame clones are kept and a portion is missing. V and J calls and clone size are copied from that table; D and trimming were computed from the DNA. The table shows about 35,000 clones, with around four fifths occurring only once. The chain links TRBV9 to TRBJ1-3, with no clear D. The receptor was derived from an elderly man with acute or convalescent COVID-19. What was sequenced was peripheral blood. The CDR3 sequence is CASSVEERSGGNTIYF. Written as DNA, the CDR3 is TGTGCCAGCAGCGTTGAGGAACGCTCGGGGGGAAACACCATATATTTT. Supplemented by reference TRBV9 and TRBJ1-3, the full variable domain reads DSGVTQTPKHLITATGQRVTLRCSPRSGDLSVYWYQQSLDQGLQFLIQYYNGEERAKGNILERFSAQQFPDLHSELNLSSLELGDSALYFCASSVEERSGGNTIYFGEGSWLTVV.